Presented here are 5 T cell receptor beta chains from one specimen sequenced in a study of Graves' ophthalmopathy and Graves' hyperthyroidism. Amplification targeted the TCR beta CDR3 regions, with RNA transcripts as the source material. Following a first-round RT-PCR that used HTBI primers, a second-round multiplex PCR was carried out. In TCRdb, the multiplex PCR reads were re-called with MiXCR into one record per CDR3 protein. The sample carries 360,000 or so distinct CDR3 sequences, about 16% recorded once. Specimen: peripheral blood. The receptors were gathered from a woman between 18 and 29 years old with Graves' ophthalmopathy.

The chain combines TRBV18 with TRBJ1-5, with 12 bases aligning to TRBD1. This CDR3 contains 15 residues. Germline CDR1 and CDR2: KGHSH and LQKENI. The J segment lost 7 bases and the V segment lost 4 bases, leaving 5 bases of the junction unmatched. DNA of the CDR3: TGTGCCAGCTCACAGGGACAGGGGGCAGGGCAGCCCCAGCATTTT. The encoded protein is CASSQGQGAGQPQHF.

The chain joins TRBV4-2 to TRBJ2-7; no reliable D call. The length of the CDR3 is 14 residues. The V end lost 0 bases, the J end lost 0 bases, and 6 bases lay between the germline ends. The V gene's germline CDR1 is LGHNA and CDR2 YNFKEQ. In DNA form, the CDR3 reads TGTGCCAGCAGCCAAGAGTACAACTCCTACGAGCAGTACTTC. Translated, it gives CASSQEYNSYEQYF.

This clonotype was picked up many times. The CDR3 DNA reads as TGTGCCAGCAGTACTGCGGGGAGCAATCAGCCCCAGCATTTT. Its translation: CASSTAGSNQPQHF. The V and J genes are TRBV25-1 and TRBJ1-5, with D unresolved. The CDR3 is 14 amino acids. With 5 bases removed from V and 1 base from J, the gap between germline ends came to 9 bases. The germline V gene has CDR1 MGHDK and CDR2 SYGVNS.

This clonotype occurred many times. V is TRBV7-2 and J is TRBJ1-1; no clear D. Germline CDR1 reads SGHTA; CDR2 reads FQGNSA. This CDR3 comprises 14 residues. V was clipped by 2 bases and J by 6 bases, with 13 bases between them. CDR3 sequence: CASSLPSAGSEAFF. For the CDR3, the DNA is TGTGCCAGCAGCTTACCCTCCGCGGGTTCTGAAGCTTTCTTT. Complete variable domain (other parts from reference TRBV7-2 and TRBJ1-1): GAGVSQSPSNKVTEKGKDVELRCDPISGHTALYWYRQSLGQGLEFLIYFQGNSAPDKSGLPSDRFSAERTGGSVSTLTIQRTQQEDSAVYLCASSLPSAGSEAFFGQGTRLTVV.

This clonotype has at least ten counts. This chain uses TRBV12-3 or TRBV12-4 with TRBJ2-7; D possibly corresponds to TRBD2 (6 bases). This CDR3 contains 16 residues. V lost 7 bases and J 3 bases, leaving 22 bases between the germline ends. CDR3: CASTQGLSHQSYEQYF. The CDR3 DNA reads TGTGCCAGCACCCAAGGACTATCCCACCAGAGCTACGAGCAGTACTTC.